The 6 T cell receptor beta chains below come from one sample, sequenced in a study of beta chain features in type 1 diabetes. TCRB transcripts that were expressed got sequenced, as all of the isolated RNA had been reverse transcribed. Assay used: immunoSEQ multiplex PCR; TCRdb lists only in-frame clones, some missing. The sample consists of approximately 360,000 clones, approximately 12% of them appearing once. These receptors' targets are unknown. Findings and caveats of the study: For Type 1 diabetes patients, all four CD4+ subsets carried TCRB CDR3s that were moderately but significantly shorter.

The sample comprised naive CD4+ T cells from blood. These receptor sequences come from a woman younger than 30 with type 1 diabetes.

This clone came up a few times. The rearrangement uses TRBV5-4 and TRBJ2-5; 8 bases line up with TRBD2. The trim removed 4 bases at V and 5 bases at J, leaving 13 bases unmatched. Germline values: CDR1 SGHNT, CDR2 YYREEE (reference sequence). This CDR3 has 16 amino acids. The CDR3 DNA reads as TGTGCCAGCAGCCCCCCCGGGCTAGCGGGCGGGGAGACCCAGTACTTC. Its protein product is CASSPPGLAGGETQYF.

This clone occurred a few times. The J gene is TRBJ1-2, the V gene TRBV5-1; D ambiguous. The length of the CDR3 is 13 residues. The germline V gene has CDR1 SGHRS and CDR2 YFSETQ. Deletions cut 8 bases from V and 4 bases from J, with 15 bases between. The CDR3 reads CASSPPNSYGYTF. The CDR3 DNA reads TGCGCCAGTTCCCCCCCAAACAGCTATGGCTACACCTTC.

This sequence joins TRBV4-1 and TRBJ2-7; TRBD2 matches 10 bases. Germline V gene lookup returns CDR1 MGHRA and CDR2 YSYEKL. V shed 3 bases and J 5 bases; nucleotides not matched to a gene: 7. This CDR3 comprises 15 residues. The CDR3 region is CASSHLGLAGDEQYF. The CDR3 DNA reads TGCGCCAGCAGCCATCTCGGGCTAGCGGGAGACGAGCAGTACTTC.

V gene TRBV19 combines with J gene TRBJ2-7, with a weak D call TRBD1 (5 bases). V was trimmed by 3 bases and J by 5 bases, leaving 11 bases between them. The CDR3 consists of 13 residues. Germline V lookup: CDR1 LNHDA, CDR2 SQIVND (reference sequence). The CDR3 here is CASSIDRVDEQYF. In DNA, the CDR3 is TGTGCCAGTAGTATCGACAGAGTGGACGAGCAGTACTTC.

The chain employs TRBV18 and TRBJ1-3; no firm D call. V shed 0 bases and J shed 0 bases, with 6 bases lying between them. Per germline, CDR1 KGHSH and CDR2 LQKENI. The CDR3 contains 15 residues. The DNA of the CDR3 is TGTGCCAGCTCACCACCCAGCGTCTCTGGAAACACCATATATTTT. It specifies CASSPPSVSGNTIYF.

The CDR3 protein is CASSYGVAGGAEQFF. The CDR3 DNA sequence: TGTGCCAGCAGCTACGGGGTAGCGGGGGGGGCTGAGCAGTTCTTC. The rearrangement joins TRBV5-4 to TRBJ2-1; 11 nucleotides agree with TRBD2. V gave up 3 bases and J gave up 9 bases; unmatched junction bases: 8. The CDR3 length is 15 residues. Germline V gene data show CDR1 as SGHNT and CDR2 as YYREEE (reference sequence).